This is a list of T cell receptor beta chains from one sample in a study of T-cell reconstitution after alpha-beta-depleted transplantation in children. TCRdb itself ran the PCR reads through MiXCR, one entry per CDR3 protein. The data show roughly 790,000 distinct CDR3 sequences, roughly 16% seen once. The specimen comprised PBMCs, mostly from graft donor cells, sampled 360 days after TCRalphabeta/CD19-depleted stem cell transplant. Every receptor here comes from a male patient younger than 18 who had a stem cell transplant for acute lymphoblastic leukemia, so the T cells may come from the graft donor. CDR3s include the opening cysteine and the closing phenylalanine or tryptophan. D genes are given only for firm matches. Not every row has a clone size; where given, it reads once, few, many or a size class.

d_call clone_size j_call v_call cdr3_nt cdr3_aa
TRBD2 few TRBJ2-3 TRBV3-1 TGTGCCAGCAGCCGAACCCTAGCGGGAGGCACAGATACGCAGTATTTT CASSRTLAGGTDTQYF
TRBD1 few TRBJ2-7 TRBV5-6 TGTGCCAGCAGCCAAACAGGGGCCCACGTCAACGAGCAGTACTTC CASSQTGAHVNEQYF
. few TRBJ2-5 TRBV4-2 TGTGCCAGCAGCCAAGATCGAGGAAAGGGGGGGAGAGAGACCCAGTACTTC CASSQDRGKGGRETQYF
TRBD2 . TRBJ2-1 TRBV9 TGTGCCAGCAGCGTAGGGGCTAGCGGGAGTAATGAGCAGTTCTTC CASSVGASGSNEQFF
TRBD2 . TRBJ2-1 TRBV12-3/TRBV12-4 TGTGCCAGCAGTTCCCTAAGGGAGGGCCTCTACAATGAGCAGTTCTTC CASSSLREGLYNEQFF
TRBD2 . TRBJ2-7 TRBV9 TGTGCCAGCAGCGCTGGACTAGCGGGCTACGAGCAGTACTTC CASSAGLAGYEQYF
. few TRBJ1-2 TRBV18 TGTGCCAGCTCACCATCGATCAGTGATGGCTACACCTTC CASSPSISDGYTF
. few TRBJ1-1 TRBV5-1 TGCGCCAGCAGCTCAACTGGAGGGGGAGCTTTCTTT CASSSTGGGAFF
. few TRBJ1-4 TRBV12-3/TRBV12-4 TGTGCCAGCAGACCAACAGGAAATGAAAAACTGTTTTTT CASRPTGNEKLFF
. many TRBJ2-4 TRBV6-1 TGTGCCAGCAGGGATACAGGGAAGGGAAACATTCAGTACTTC CASRDTGKGNIQYF
. few TRBJ2-1 TRBV7-7 TGTGCCAGCAGCTTAGTCGGCAGGGGTGATGAGCAGTTCTTC CASSLVGRGDEQFF
TRBD2 many TRBJ2-3 TRBV6-4 TGTGCCAGCAGTGTCGCGGGAGGGGGCACAGATACGCAGTATTTT CASSVAGGGTDTQYF
TRBD2 few TRBJ2-3 TRBV7-9 TGTGCCAGCAGCTTAGTTCCAGCGGGATTGACAGATACGCAGTATTTT CASSLVPAGLTDTQYF
. . TRBJ2-1 TRBV7-8 TGTGCCAGCAGCCGACCCCGGGTAAATGAGCAGTTCTTC CASSRPRVNEQFF
TRBD2 . TRBJ2-5 TRBV3-1 TGTGCCAGCAGCCAACTAGCGGGGTCGGGCGAGACCCAGTACTTC CASSQLAGSGETQYF
TRBD2 few TRBJ2-7 TRBV20-1 TGCAGTGCGGGCCCTAGCGGCTATTCCTACGAGCAGTACTTC CSAGPSGYSYEQYF
TRBD1 many TRBJ2-2 TRBV4-1 TGCGCCAGCAGCAAGGGACAGGGGTCGAACACCGGGGAGCTGTTTTTT CASSKGQGSNTGELFF
. many TRBJ2-1 TRBV7-9 TGTGCCAGCAGCTTAGAGGCACTGAGAGCCAATGAGCAGTTCTTC CASSLEALRANEQFF
. . TRBJ1-6 TRBV11-2 TGTGCCAGCAGCTTAGGGCCTAGTGGTTCACCCCTCCACTTT CASSLGPSGSPLHF
. many TRBJ1-2 TRBV6-5 TGTGCCAGCAGTTACGGTCAGGGCCCGATCGCTAACTATGGCTACACCTTC CASSYGQGPIANYGYTF
. few TRBJ2-7 TRBV28 TGTGCCAGCAGTTTATGGATGGACCCCTCCTACGAGCAGTACTTC CASSLWMDPSYEQYF
. few TRBJ2-7 TRBV27 TGTGCCAGCAGTTTCACGACACCTTCCTACGAGCAGTACTTC CASSFTTPSYEQYF
. few TRBJ2-1 TRBV6-1 TGTGCCAGCAGACTAGTAGATGAGCAGTTCTTC CASRLVDEQFF
. . TRBJ2-7 TRBV18 TGTGCCAGCTCACCACGGGCGACGGGGCCCTACGAGCAGTACTTC CASSPRATGPYEQYF
. . TRBJ2-5 TRBV15 TGTGCCACCAGCAGAGTCCGGCAGTCCGAGACCCAGTACTTC CATSRVRQSETQYF
TRBD1 . TRBJ1-4 TRBV20-1 TGCAGTGCTAGACCCAGACAGGGAAGAAAAAATGAAAAACTGTTTTTT CSARPRQGRKNEKLFF
. . TRBJ1-2 TRBV29-1 TGCAGCGTTGGAGACCTTGCTAACTATGGCTACACCTTC CSVGDLANYGYTF
. . TRBJ2-2 TRBV20-1 TGCAGTGCTGTCCCTACGTTGACTGCTATCGGGGAGCTGTTTTTT CSAVPTLTAIGELFF
. . TRBJ2-7 TRBV9 TGTGCCAGCAGCGTAGCTGTGGGGGACGGCCTTTACGAGCAGTACTTC CASSVAVGDGLYEQYF
. many TRBJ1-6 TRBV12-3/TRBV12-4 TGTGCCAGCAGTCTACATTCACCCCTCCACTTT CASSLHSPLHF
TRBD1 . TRBJ2-5 TRBV7-6 TGTGCCAGCAGCCCCCGCCCTGGGACAGGGGGCGGGCTGAAAGAGACCCAGTACTTC CASSPRPGTGGGLKETQYF
. . TRBJ2-5 TRBV29-1 TGCAGCGTTGAAGGAGGGACCTGGGACCAGTACTTC CSVEGGTWDQYF
. . TRBJ2-2 TRBV11-2 TGTGCCAGCGGTACCCGAGGGTCGAACACCGGGGAGCTGTTTTTT CASGTRGSNTGELFF
. few TRBJ2-5 TRBV9 TGTGCCAGCAGCGTAGGGCCACCTCAGAGAACCCAGTACTTC CASSVGPPQRTQYF
. . TRBJ1-1 TRBV27 TGTGCCAGCAGTTTACTGGACACTTACACTGAAGCTTTCTTT CASSLLDTYTEAFF
. few TRBJ2-3 TRBV7-9 TGTGCCAGCAGCGAAATAACGGACTGGCGCGGAGATACGCAGTATTTT CASSEITDWRGDTQYF
. . TRBJ2-3 TRBV10-3 TGTGCCATCGGCAGCCCGACATACTCTAGCACAGATACGCAGTATTTT CAIGSPTYSSTDTQYF
TRBD1 few TRBJ2-3 TRBV9 TGTGCCAGCAGCCCTACAGGGGCTTCCCTCACAGATACGCAGTATTTT CASSPTGASLTDTQYF
. few TRBJ2-1 TRBV24-1 TGTGCCACCAGTGGACCCGCAGGGGCACTCTCATCCTACAATGAGCAGTTCTTC CATSGPAGALSSYNEQFF
TRBD2 many TRBJ2-2 TRBV7-7 TGTGCCAGCAGCTTAACAGCGGGACTGAACACCGGGGAGCTGTTTTTT CASSLTAGLNTGELFF
TRBD2 few TRBJ2-1 TRBV5-1 TGCGCCAGCAGCCCAGGACTAGCGGGAAGGAGCTCCTACAATGAGCAGTTCTTC CASSPGLAGRSSYNEQFF
TRBD2 few TRBJ2-7 TRBV13 TGTGCCAGCAGCTTGCGCTTGGGACTAGCGGGCTCCGAGCAGTACTTC CASSLRLGLAGSEQYF
. . TRBJ2-1 TRBV7-8 TGTGCCAGCAGCTTACACATGACCCCGATATCCTACAATGAGCAGTTCTTC CASSLHMTPISYNEQFF
TRBD2 many TRBJ2-1 TRBV29-1 TGCAGCGTTGGAGGGACTAGCGCGAGGAATGAGCAGTTCTTC CSVGGTSARNEQFF
. few TRBJ1-5 TRBV29-1 TGCAGCGTTGGAGACAGTTATCAGCCCCAGCATTTT CSVGDSYQPQHF
TRBD1 many TRBJ1-1 TRBV5-1 TGTGCCAGCAGCCCAGGACAGGGCAGAACTGAAGCTTTCTTT CASSPGQGRTEAFF
TRBD2 . TRBJ2-5 TRBV29-1 TGCAGCGCCGGAGGGACTAGCGGGAGGGCCCTGGTGGAGACCCAGTACTTC CSAGGTSGRALVETQYF
TRBD1 . TRBJ1-4 TRBV18 TGTGCCAGCTCACGACAGGGGGCCGCTATTGCAACTAATGAAAAACTGTTTTTT CASSRQGAAIATNEKLFF
TRBD2 . TRBJ2-7 TRBV27 TGTGCCAGCAGTTCCTTGACTAGCGGAGTCTCCTACGAGCAGTACTTC CASSSLTSGVSYEQYF
TRBD2 . TRBJ2-5 TRBV11-2 TGTGCCAGCAGCGGTCGGGTTCTAGCGGGGACGCAAGAGACCCAGTACTTC CASSGRVLAGTQETQYF
. few TRBJ2-6 TRBV6-1 TGTGCCAGCAGGAGACCCTCTGGGGCCAACGTCCTGACTTTC CASRRPSGANVLTF
TRBD1 few TRBJ1-1 TRBV7-9 TGTGCCAGCAGCCCCGGGACAGGGGCTTTCTTT CASSPGTGAFF